Sequencing of this TCR beta chain was carried out in a study of cytomegalovirus exposure and HLA in healthy donors listed by TCRdb under 2017. With regard to the full study: An earlier analysis of approximately 590 of the donors reported about 250 Gb of sequence data and some 100 million unique TCR beta sequences from about 179 million T cells. Roughly five DR-DQ haplotypes were treated as single units for association and clustering because of strong linkage in the cohort. In a later genetic analysis, genome-wide SNP genotypes for about 65% of the roughly 700 donors were used, and that subset was treated as a discovery cohort. Of the 300 to 500 genotyped donors, 65% to 90% were placed in the genetic ancestry cluster associated with self-reported Caucasian donors. Among several hundred genotyped donors of the cohort, an average of approximately 240,000 unique TCR beta nucleotide sequences was sequenced per donor, of which roughly 17% were non-productive. Donor age, sex, ethnicity and CMV serostatus were compiled together with the repertoire data. The later analysis used no new phenotypic data to find candidate immune exposures, relying instead on TCR beta sequences and their occurrence across donors. Approximately 300 gigabases of sequencing data and 70 million to 100 million unique TCR sequences made up an early release that covered approximately 650 HLA-typed donors. In a later analysis, previously published TCR beta repertoires from 550 to 750 donors were re-analyzed and high-resolution HLA genotyping was added so that TCR occurrence patterns could be studied. The number of donors typed differed by locus, with roughly 629-640 for A, B, C, DRB1 and DQB1, 522 for DQA1, approximately 580 for DPA1, and around 450 for DPB1. HLA typing included class I and class II loci at four-digit resolution. High-throughput TCR immunosequencing, statistical association of individual TCRs with disease status, and machine learning were combined to predict cytomegalovirus infection status. The aim of the study was to test whether cataloging public T cell receptors could identify signatures of past pathogen exposure. The study profiled the T cell repertoires of hundreds of subjects by immunosequencing and related them to cytomegalovirus serostatus. An earlier analysis of roughly 600 of the donors used high-throughput TCR beta sequencing to judge whether each TCR beta V gene segment behaved as functional or pseudogenic. Along with the approximately 700-subject first cohort, a separate validation cohort of 120 different subjects was used. All discovery cohort repertoires had been generated on a single sequencing platform.

The cohort comprised more than 550 healthy bone marrow donors. All cohort members were sampled while nominally healthy, although unrecorded immune exposures were likely present. The donor tested CMV seronegative, placing the donor among the 350 or so seronegative members of the cohort. Every donor gave a peripheral blood sample, and the peripheral blood mononuclear cells from that sample were used for TCR beta sequencing. The Qiagen DNeasy Blood Extraction Kit was used to extract genomic DNA from the blood cell samples. The library was built by means of the immunoSEQ multiplex PCR assay. A mixture of 60 forward primers for TCR Vbeta segments and 13 reverse primers for TCR Jbeta segments was used in the multiplex PCR. Amplification of the CDR3 region of rearranged TCR beta genes was performed with a multiplex PCR assay on genomic DNA. Amplified TCR beta libraries were sequenced as 87-base-pair reads on the Illumina HiSeq System. The authors processed their data as follows. A later analysis counted about 80 million unique TCR beta chains across the 650 to 700 repertoires, and around 9.9 million of these chains were shared by at least two donors. Raw reads were error-corrected and collapsed into unique sequences with a nearest-neighbor algorithm that merged closely related sequences to remove PCR and sequencing errors. CDR3 sequences were aligned to IMGT reference sequences to assign V, D and J gene segments. For a sequence to be retained, at least a six-nucleotide match to both a V gene segment and a J gene segment was required. A rearrangement was called productive if the CDR3 had no stop codons and remained in frame with V and J, and every other rearrangement was called non-productive. Following IMGT convention, CDR3 was defined as the stretch from the second conserved V-encoded cysteine to the conserved J-encoded phenylalanine. The earlier analysis of some 550 of the donors excluded any sequence lacking an unambiguous match to a single V gene segment. In an earlier analysis of 587 of the donors, V segments were called functional above 56.7% productive rearrangements and were called segregating when the between-donor standard deviation exceeded 5%. To diagnose cytomegalovirus status from the catalog of TCR beta chain sequences, a statistical classification framework was built. V and J gene assignment, in a later analysis, came from comparing TCR nucleotide sequences with IMGT/GENE-DB human TR gene sequences. A later analysis assigned CDR3 sequences and most-parsimonious VDJ recombination scenarios with the TCRdist pipeline. In a later analysis, each TCR beta chain was defined by its CDR3 amino acid sequence together with its V-gene family, and reads without a unique V-gene family were excluded. A later analysis removed 600 or so highly shared, low-generation-probability nucleotide sequences to deal with suspected cross-contamination and a sequencing artifact. A later analysis calculated a clonal expansion index for each public chain from normalized within-repertoire ranks of inferred template counts. A later analysis computed generation probabilities with a VDJ recombination model fitted to out-of-frame rearrangements, and checked the results against IGoR. A later analysis scored TCR-TCR, TCR-HLA and TCR-CMV co-occurrence with hypergeometric tests, applying a repertoire-size bias correction to TCR pairs. To estimate false discovery rates, a later analysis permuted the HLA or CMV assignments 20 times. In a later analysis, co-occurring TCRs were grouped with DBSCAN, and TCRdist sequence similarity was added when clustering was performed within HLA-allele-positive subsets. Repertoires with fewer than 30,000 or more than 120,000 public chains, plus five repertoires with anomalous nucleotide sharing, were excluded from co-occurrence clustering. Here the immuneACCESS table is served through TCRdb, limited to in-frame sequences with V and J called. Missing clones are a known gap in these copies; in checked studies unresolved V genes cover under half, and the rest lacks a known reason. The DNA was the basis for D and trimming; V, J and clone size are from that table. The sample table shows 150,000 to 200,000 clones, and approximately 80% are seen once. The ten largest make up roughly 0.69% of the sample.

Broad study findings and their caveats: Immune exposure information for the cohort was limited to CMV serostatus. A group of highly shared sequence variants was considered likely to be a technical artifact of the sequencing pipeline. A later analysis found that most CMV-associated TCR beta chains appeared HLA-restricted, with HLA associations seemingly driven largely by CMV exposure. According to a later genetic analysis, donors in an Asian-associated ancestry cluster had fewer N-insertions in productive TCRs than the roughly 670-donor mean. Linkage disequilibrium might explain the correlated functional status among segregating V segments, but an unknown experimental factor could not be ruled out. About 17 rarely observed V segments, including chromosome 9 orphons, were excluded from the earlier analysis of 550 to 700 of the donors because counts were too low. The authors suggested that the approach could potentially be generalized to other disease states and immunological phenotypes. Compared with equally common non-associated chains, HLA-associated TCR beta chains in a later analysis were more clonally expanded and had lower generation probabilities. The presence/absence analyses assumed that sequencing depth was roughly uniform across donors, and that assumption may not be true. A further reported finding was that TCR beta sequences accurately predicted the HLA-A and HLA-B alleles for most subjects in the first cohort. Assigning TCR associations to individual alleles was difficult when HLA alleles, especially DR and DQ, strongly co-occurred. In vitro tests confirmed that a few of the cytomegalovirus-associated TCR beta chains recognize cytomegalovirus antigens. In a later analysis, some 18,000 TCR beta sequences were associated with specific HLA alleles at a false discovery rate of 0.05. An earlier analysis of approximately 600 of the donors showed that most TCR beta V segments appeared in productive rearrangements either about 87% or about 30% of the time, which broadly matched IMGT annotations. In a later genetic analysis, a missense DCLRE1C variant was associated with V-gene and J-gene trimming of TCR beta chains, and the association was replicated in an independent cohort. In a later analysis, the rate of TCR association differed among HLA loci, with DRB1 alleles having the most associated TCRs and HLA-C alleles having the fewest. Cytomegalovirus status was reported to be diagnosed by the classifier with high specificity and sensitivity in both the original and validation cohorts. Only TCR beta chains were sequenced in this cohort, and the absence of alpha or paired-chain data limited detectable features. Across donors, most TCR sequences were observed very rarely, whereas some public TCRs were present in many individuals. In the study, 150 to 200 TCR beta chains were listed as associated with cytomegalovirus. According to a later analysis, parvovirus B19, influenza, CMV and Epstein-Barr virus appeared linked to several top co-occurrence clusters. HLA typing was unavailable for some donors at each locus, so association tests used only the typed subset. Some IMGT-functional V segments, including TRBV6-2 and TRBV6-3, could not be distinguished by the 87-base-pair reads and were therefore excluded.

In regard to this clone: It lacks a known antigen. One base away there is no much larger clone; base qualities are not given.

The CDR3 holds 14 amino acids from the cysteine to the phenylalanine. Just the 42-base CDR3 DNA is kept, in frame starting at base 1. V is shortened by 6 bases, J by 5 bases, and the region joining them spans 17 bases. CDR1 and CDR2 were assigned from the germline V gene as SQVTM and ANQGSEA. The sequence joins TRBV29-1 to TRBJ1-5; perhaps TRBD1 is the D gene, with 6 bases matching. This TCR was recovered from a woman aged 18-29 years in good health and CMV-seronegative. The specimen was PBMCs. CDR3 reads: CSVTRGGKDQPQHF. The sequenced DNA is TGCAGCGTCACAAGGGGGGGGAAGGATCAGCCCCAGCATTTT.